This is a list of T cell receptor beta chains from one sample in a study of T cells in Graves' hyperthyroidism and ophthalmopathy. TCRdb reprocessed the multiplex PCR reads with MiXCR, giving one entry per CDR3 protein. The sample lists 200,000 to 300,000 distinct CDR3 sequences; over 15% were seen once. Source material: blood. All receptors come from a woman younger than 30 with Graves' ophthalmopathy. The CDR3 runs from the conserved cysteine through the conserved F or W. D genes are given only for firm matches. Only part of the rows carry a size: once, few, many, or a class if the clone is expanded.

>TRBJ2-5|-|many|14|TRBV5-5
TGTGCCAGCAGCTTGGCGTCGGGAAGGGAGACCCAGTACTTC
CASSLASGRETQYF
>TRBJ1-6|-|many|17|TRBV5-1
TGCGCCAGCAGCTTGAATGGGCAGGTCTCAAGTCGGTCACCCCTCCACTTT
CASSLNGQVSSRSPLHF
>TRBJ2-6|TRBD1|few|18|TRBV7-8
TGTGCCAGCAGCCAGAAAAGGAGACAGGGCCCTGGGGCCAACGTCCTGACTTTC
CASSQKRRQGPGANVLTF
>TRBJ2-1|-|many|12|TRBV20-1
TGCAGTGCTGGTGGTATGGTAAATGAGCAGTTCTTC
CSAGGMVNEQFF
>TRBJ2-3|TRBD2|many|16|TRBV4-1
TGCGCCAGCAGCCACCCCCAGCGGGAGGGGTCAGATACGCAGTATTTT
CASSHPQREGSDTQYF
>TRBJ2-1|-|many|15|TRBV27
TGTGCCAGCAACGGAACAGGCAGCTCCTACAATGAGCAGTTCTTC
CASNGTGSSYNEQFF
>TRBJ1-4|TRBD1|many|15|TRBV7-9
TGTGCCAGCAGCCTATTCGGGACAGGGGAAGGAAAACTGTTTTTT
CASSLFGTGEGKLFF
>TRBJ1-1|-|many|17|TRBV6-1
TGTGCCAGCAGTTTTCACAGGGTAGTAGGTGGAAACACTGAAGCTTTCTTT
CASSFHRVVGGNTEAFF
>TRBJ2-5|-|many|15|TRBV12-3/TRBV12-4
TGTGCCAGCAGTTTAAGGGCAGGGATTCAAGAGACCCAGTACTTC
CASSLRAGIQETQYF
>TRBJ2-3|-|many|13|TRBV2
TGTGCCAGCAGGGGGGGGCAGGGAGATACGCAGTATTTT
CASRGGQGDTQYF
>TRBJ1-6|-|many|11|TRBV11-2
TGTGCCAGCAGCGATAATTCACCCCTCCACTTT
CASSDNSPLHF
>TRBJ1-5|TRBD1|many|14|TRBV28
TGTGCCAGCAGTTTATACAGGGGTGGTCAGCCCCAGCATTTT
CASSLYRGGQPQHF
>TRBJ2-5|TRBD2|many|17|TRBV7-8
TGTGCCAGCAGCCCGCGACCGGGACTAGCGGGAGTAGAGACCCAGTACTTC
CASSPRPGLAGVETQYF
>TRBJ2-5|TRBD2|many|15|TRBV9
TGTGCCAGCAGCGTAGGCGGGACTACCCAAGAGACCCAGTACTTC
CASSVGGTTQETQYF
>TRBJ1-1|-|many|13|TRBV28
TGTGCCAGCAGTTTAATGCTGGGCACTGAAGCTTTCTTT
CASSLMLGTEAFF
>TRBJ2-2|-|many|13|TRBV27
TGTGCCAGCAGCTTAACTAACACCGGGGAGCTGTTTTTT
CASSLTNTGELFF
>TRBJ2-5|TRBD1|many|14|TRBV11-2
TGTGCCAGCAGCCAAACAGGGGCGAGGGAGACCCAGTACTTC
CASSQTGARETQYF
>TRBJ2-2|TRBD2|many|15|TRBV7-9
TGTGCCAGCAGCTTCGGCGGGGGATACACCGGGGAGCTGTTTTTT
CASSFGGGYTGELFF
>TRBJ1-2|-|many|14|TRBV9
TGTGCCAGCAGTCCCGACCGGGCCGACTATGGCTACACCTTC
CASSPDRADYGYTF
>TRBJ2-3|TRBD2|many|18|TRBV20-1
TGCAGTGCTTTAGCTAGCGGGGGGGCCGATGACGGCACAGATACGCAGTATTTT
CSALASGGADDGTDTQYF
>TRBJ1-4|-|many|14|TRBV10-3
TGTGCCATCAGTGAGTCCGGCAGGGACGAAAAACTGTTTTTT
CAISESGRDEKLFF
>TRBJ1-2|-|-|13|TRBV11-2
TGTGCCGGCAGCTTCGGGACCAACTATGGCTACACCTTC
CAGSFGTNYGYTF
>TRBJ2-5|TRBD2|-|15|TRBV28
TGTGCCAGCAGTCGTCGTAGCGGGGGGTGGGAGACCCAGTACTTC
CASSRRSGGWETQYF
>TRBJ2-1|TRBD2|many|15|TRBV18
TGTGCCAGCTCACCCTCTAGCGGGAGAATGTATGAGCAGTTCTTC
CASSPSSGRMYEQFF
>TRBJ2-2|-|many|16|TRBV20-1
TGCAGTGCTAGTCCCTTTTCAGGGGTAAACACCGGGGAGCTGTTTTTT
CSASPFSGVNTGELFF